The rows below give T cell receptor beta chains drawn from one sample of a study of shared clonotypes between healthy human individuals. Here immunoSEQ multiplex PCR was the method, and the copy in TCRdb shows in-frame clones only, minus some. The data contain about 2.3 million clones, 93% of them singletons. The sequenced sample consisted of naive CD4+ T cells from PBMCs. These receptors originate from a young man in good health. Some clones in this sample may be carry-over from other donors' samples. CDR3s include the opening cysteine and the closing phenylalanine or tryptophan. Each record gives: V gene, clone size, J gene, D gene, CDR3 protein, CDR3 DNA. D genes are given only for firm matches. Rows may omit the clone size; those that give it use once, few, many or a size class.

v_gene: TRBV5-1
abundance: -
j_gene: TRBJ2-5
d_gene: TRBD1
CDR3aa: CASSHPQGEETQYF
CDR3nt: TGCGCCAGCAGCCACCCACAGGGGGAAGAGACCCAGTACTTC

v_gene: TRBV28
abundance: -
j_gene: TRBJ2-7
d_gene: TRBD2
CDR3aa: CASSQIRTSHHEQYF
CDR3nt: TGTGCCAGCAGTCAAATACGGACTAGCCACCACGAGCAGTACTTC

v_gene: TRBV5-1
abundance: -
j_gene: TRBJ2-1
d_gene: TRBD2
CDR3aa: CASSLGSSGSLREQFF
CDR3nt: TGCGCCAGCAGCTTGGGTTCCAGCGGGAGTTTGAGGGAGCAGTTCTTC

v_gene: TRBV30
abundance: -
j_gene: TRBJ1-1
d_gene: -
CDR3aa: CAWEDTGTEAFF
CDR3nt: TGTGCCTGGGAGGATACGGGCACTGAAGCTTTCTTT

v_gene: TRBV6-1
abundance: -
j_gene: TRBJ2-3
d_gene: TRBD2
CDR3aa: CATRPSGAFTDTQYF
CDR3nt: TGTGCCACCCGGCCTAGCGGGGCGTTCACCGATACGCAGTATTTT

v_gene: TRBV5-1
abundance: -
j_gene: TRBJ2-3
d_gene: -
CDR3aa: CASSGGRLTDTQYF
CDR3nt: TGCGCCAGCAGCGGGGGGAGGCTCACAGATACGCAGTATTTT

v_gene: TRBV19
abundance: -
j_gene: TRBJ1-2
d_gene: TRBD1
CDR3aa: CASRLPTGGADYGYTF
CDR3nt: TGTGCCAGTCGGCTCCCGACAGGGGGCGCGGACTATGGCTACACCTTC

v_gene: TRBV27
abundance: -
j_gene: TRBJ2-7
d_gene: -
CDR3aa: CAWWSGLHIEQYF
CDR3nt: TGTGCCTGGTGGTCCGGGCTCCATATCGAGCAGTACTTC

v_gene: TRBV30
abundance: once
j_gene: TRBJ2-7
d_gene: TRBD1
CDR3aa: CAWADRDYEQYF
CDR3nt: TGTGCCTGGGCAGACAGGGACTACGAGCAGTACTTC

v_gene: TRBV9
abundance: once
j_gene: TRBJ2-7
d_gene: TRBD1
CDR3aa: CASSVLGQGASEQYF
CDR3nt: TGTGCCAGCAGCGTATTGGGCCAGGGGGCCTCCGAGCAGTACTTC

v_gene: TRBV23-1
abundance: -
j_gene: TRBJ1-2
d_gene: -
CDR3aa: CASSQLAETNYGYTF
CDR3nt: TGCGCCAGCAGTCAATTAGCCGAAACTAACTATGGCTACACCTTC

v_gene: TRBV6-6
abundance: once
j_gene: TRBJ1-1
d_gene: TRBD1
CDR3aa: CASSDKQGGNTEAFF
CDR3nt: TGTGCCAGCAGTGACAAACAGGGGGGGAACACTGAAGCTTTCTTT

v_gene: TRBV29-1
abundance: -
j_gene: TRBJ1-1
d_gene: -
CDR3aa: CSVEGGRNPTEAFF
CDR3nt: TGCAGCGTTGAGGGGGGCAGGAATCCCACTGAAGCTTTCTTT

v_gene: TRBV5-8
abundance: -
j_gene: TRBJ2-7
d_gene: TRBD2
CDR3aa: CASSLERGANHEQYF
CDR3nt: TGTGCCAGCAGCTTGGAGCGGGGGGCGAATCACGAGCAGTACTTC

v_gene: TRBV27
abundance: -
j_gene: TRBJ1-2
d_gene: -
CDR3aa: CASSLGRGSNYGYTF
CDR3nt: TGTGCCAGCAGTTTAGGTCGGGGTTCCAACTATGGCTACACCTTC

v_gene: TRBV5-1
abundance: -
j_gene: TRBJ1-6
d_gene: -
CDR3aa: CASSLEGSYNSPLHF
CDR3nt: TGCGCCAGCAGCTTGGAGGGAAGCTATAATTCACCCCTCCACTTT

v_gene: TRBV7-6
abundance: -
j_gene: TRBJ2-7
d_gene: -
CDR3aa: CASSQVADSSYEQYF
CDR3nt: TGTGCCAGCAGCCAAGTAGCGGATAGTTCCTACGAGCAGTACTTC

v_gene: TRBV6-5
abundance: -
j_gene: TRBJ2-7
d_gene: -
CDR3aa: CASSRPGPDYEQYF
CDR3nt: TGTGCCAGCAGTCGCCCAGGACCGGACTACGAGCAGTACTTC

v_gene: TRBV27
abundance: -
j_gene: TRBJ2-1
d_gene: TRBD1
CDR3aa: CASTVGQGSYNEQFF
CDR3nt: TGTGCCAGCACCGTCGGACAGGGGTCCTACAATGAGCAGTTCTTC

v_gene: TRBV7-3
abundance: -
j_gene: TRBJ2-7
d_gene: TRBD2
CDR3aa: CASSLGVAGVYEQYF
CDR3nt: TGTGCCAGCAGCTTGGGGGTAGCGGGAGTCTACGAGCAGTACTTC

v_gene: TRBV2
abundance: once
j_gene: TRBJ2-1
d_gene: TRBD1
CDR3aa: CASSVQGDNEQFF
CDR3nt: TGTGCCAGCAGTGTCCAGGGGGACAATGAGCAGTTCTTC

v_gene: TRBV27
abundance: -
j_gene: TRBJ2-7
d_gene: TRBD2
CDR3aa: CASSPSRPHSGSYEQYF
CDR3nt: TGTGCCAGCAGTCCCAGCCGCCCCCATAGCGGGTCCTACGAGCAGTACTTC

v_gene: TRBV19
abundance: -
j_gene: TRBJ2-7
d_gene: -
CDR3aa: CASSDLFGYEQYF
CDR3nt: TGTGCCAGTAGCGACCTTTTTGGGTACGAGCAGTACTTC

v_gene: TRBV10-3
abundance: -
j_gene: TRBJ2-1
d_gene: TRBD2
CDR3aa: CAIRLAGDSPEQFF
CDR3nt: TGTGCCATACGACTAGCGGGAGACTCACCAGAGCAGTTCTTC

v_gene: TRBV18
abundance: -
j_gene: TRBJ1-5
d_gene: -
CDR3aa: CASSRTGGGNNQPQHF
CDR3nt: TGTGCCAGCTCACGGACGGGAGGGGGGAACAATCAGCCCCAGCATTTT

v_gene: TRBV28
abundance: -
j_gene: TRBJ1-5
d_gene: -
CDR3aa: CASSLVSQPQHF
CDR3nt: TGTGCCAGCAGTTTGGTGAGTCAGCCCCAGCATTTT